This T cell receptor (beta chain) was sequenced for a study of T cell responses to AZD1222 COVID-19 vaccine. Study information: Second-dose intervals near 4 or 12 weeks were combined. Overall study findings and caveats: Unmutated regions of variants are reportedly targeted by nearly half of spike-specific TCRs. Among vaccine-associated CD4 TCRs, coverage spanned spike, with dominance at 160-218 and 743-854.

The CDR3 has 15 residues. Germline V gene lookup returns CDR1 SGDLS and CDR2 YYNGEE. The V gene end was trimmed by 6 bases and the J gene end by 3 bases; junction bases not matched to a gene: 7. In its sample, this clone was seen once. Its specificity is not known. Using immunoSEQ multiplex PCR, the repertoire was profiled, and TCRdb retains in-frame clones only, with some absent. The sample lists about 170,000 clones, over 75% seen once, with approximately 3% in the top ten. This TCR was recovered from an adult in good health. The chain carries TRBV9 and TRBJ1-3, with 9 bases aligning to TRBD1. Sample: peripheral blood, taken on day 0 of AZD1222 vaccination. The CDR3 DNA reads TGTGCCAGCACCGGGACAGGGACGTATGGAAACACCATATATTTT. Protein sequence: CASTGTGTYGNTIYF. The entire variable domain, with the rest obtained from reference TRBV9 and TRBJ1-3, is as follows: DSGVTQTPKHLITATGQRVTLRCSPRSGDLSVYWYQQSLDQGLQFLIQYYNGEERAKGNILERFSAQQFPDLHSELNLSSLELGDSALYFCASTGTGTYGNTIYFGEGSWLTVV.